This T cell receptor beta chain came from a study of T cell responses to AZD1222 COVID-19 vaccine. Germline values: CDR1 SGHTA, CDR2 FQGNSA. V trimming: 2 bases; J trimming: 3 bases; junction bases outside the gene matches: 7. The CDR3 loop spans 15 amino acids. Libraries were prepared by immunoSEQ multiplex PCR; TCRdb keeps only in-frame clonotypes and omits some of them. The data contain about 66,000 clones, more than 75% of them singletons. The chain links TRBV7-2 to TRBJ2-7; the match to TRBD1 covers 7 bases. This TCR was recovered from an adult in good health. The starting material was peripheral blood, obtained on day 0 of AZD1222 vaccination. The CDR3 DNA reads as TGTGCCAGCAGCTTATGGGAACAGGGGATCTACGAGCAGTACTTC. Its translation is CASSLWEQGIYEQYF.